Following are 23 T cell receptor beta chains from one sample sequenced in a study of beta chain features in type 1 diabetes. Every isolated RNA sample was fully reverse transcribed, so sequencing captured expressed TCRB transcripts. Only in-frame clones appear in the TCRdb table, and some are missing; sequencing was by immunoSEQ multiplex PCR. The table records 120,000 to 150,000 clones, 6.9% of them present only once. Sequencing was carried out using central memory CD4+ T cells from blood. Every receptor here comes from a woman aged 30 to 39 in good health.

This clone appeared many times. The CDR3 DNA reads TGTGCCTGGAGGATAAACAGGGGGTTGGACACCGGGGAGCTGTTTTTT. This translates into CAWRINRGLDTGELFF. The chain employs TRBV30 and TRBJ2-2, with 8 bases lining up with TRBD1. The CDR3 has 16 residues. V gave up 3 bases and J gave up 3 bases; unmatched junction bases: 9. Per germline, CDR1 GTSNPN and CDR2 SVGIG (reference sequence).

This clone was counted only a few times. The CDR3 spells CASSQTIGRESGTQYF. In DNA form, the CDR3 reads TGTGCCAGCAGCCAGACGATTGGGCGGGAAAGCGGTACGCAGTATTTT. The chain couples TRBV7-2 to TRBJ2-3; maybe TRBD2 (6 bases). Trimming shortened V by 5 bases and J by 8 bases, and 23 bases separated the two germline ends. Germline CDR1 reads SGHTA; CDR2 reads FQGNSA. The CDR3 loop spans 16 amino acids. The full variable domain, with the rest looked up from reference TRBV7-2 and TRBJ2-3, is GAGVSQSPSNKVTEKGKDVELRCDPISGHTALYWYRQSLGQGLEFLIYFQGNSAPDKSGLPSDRFSAERTGGSVSTLTIQRTQQEDSAVYLCASSQTIGRESGTQYFGPGTRLTVL.

This clone was seen more than once but under ten times. The rearrangement joins TRBV6-1 to TRBJ1-1; D is possibly TRBD1 (5 bases). Trimming cost V 0 bases and J 0 bases, with 11 bases left between them. Germline V CDR1 and CDR2: MNHNS, SASEGT. The CDR3 has 16 residues. CDR3 sequence (DNA): TGTGCCAGCAGTGAAGCCCAGGGATGGGTGAACACTGAAGCTTTCTTT. Encoded protein: CASSEAQGWVNTEAFF.

The chain combines TRBV18 with TRBJ2-7; a possible D gene is TRBD2 (6 bases). The germline CDR1 and CDR2 sequences are KGHSH and LQKENI. CDR3 length: 14 residues. V was trimmed by 6 bases and J by 5 bases, leaving 17 bases between them. The CDR3 DNA sequence: TGTGCCAGCTCTCTTCAAAGGGACTTCGACGAGCAGTACTTC. Protein: CASSLQRDFDEQYF.

DNA for the CDR3: TGTGCCAGCAGCTTACGGGAGGTCACCAGTGAAGCTTTCTTT. Its protein product is CASSLREVTSEAFF. This chain joins TRBV5-4 and TRBJ1-1, with no clear D. The CDR3 loop spans 14 amino acids. V gave up 2 bases and J gave up 7 bases, with 15 bases separating them. The germline gives CDR1 SGHNT, CDR2 YYREEE (reference sequence).

This clone occurred many times. The chain has TRBV9 and TRBJ1-2; D uncertain. The germline CDR1 and CDR2 sequences are SGDLS and YYNGEE. Between the trimmed V and J ends, which lost 0 bases and 8 bases, there was a span of 14 bases. The CDR3 runs 14 residues. The CDR3 protein is CASSVGASGGGYTF. CDR3 in DNA: TGTGCCAGCAGCGTAGGGGCGTCAGGCGGGGGCTACACCTTC.

In its sample, this clone was seen a few times. The chain couples TRBV28 to TRBJ2-4, with a tentative D call TRBD1 (6 bases). CDR3 length equals 13 residues. The V gene lost 8 bases and the J gene lost 6 bases, with 14 bases spanning the gap. Germline-derived CDR1 and CDR2 are MDHEN and SYDVKM. In DNA form, the CDR3 reads TGTGCCAGCGGGGGACATGCGGGAAACATTCAGTACTTC. It yields the protein CASGGHAGNIQYF.

The V gene is TRBV30, the J gene TRBJ1-3, with D unclear. CDR3 size: 13 residues. Trimming left V 3 bases short and J 9 bases short, with 15 bases between. Per germline, CDR1 GTSNPN and CDR2 SVGIG (reference sequence). For the CDR3, the DNA is TGTGCCTGGAGGAGGGCACTCGTGCCCACCATATATTTT. Translating it yields CAWRRALVPTIYF.

The chain uses TRBV9 and TRBJ1-4, with D unresolved. The germline gives CDR1 SGDLS, CDR2 YYNGEE. The CDR3 is 15 residues long. V shed 0 bases and J shed 4 bases, with 10 bases lying between them. CDR3 bases: TGTGCCAGCAGCGTAGGAACAGTAGATAATGAAAAACTGTTTTTT. Translated: CASSVGTVDNEKLFF.

This chain links TRBV18 with TRBJ1-5; D gene uncertain. The CDR3 covers 15 residues. Trimming removed 2 bases from V and 0 bases from J, with 8 bases in between. The V gene's germline CDR1 is KGHSH and CDR2 LQKENI. CDR3 loop: CASSPAANSNQPQHF. As DNA, the CDR3 is TGTGCCAGCTCACCAGCCGCGAATAGCAATCAGCCCCAGCATTTT.

This rearrangement joins TRBV2 to TRBJ2-5, with D possibly being TRBD1 (6 bases). Trimming took 4 bases from V and 5 from J, leaving 17 bases between them. Germline assignment: CDR1 SNHLY and CDR2 FYNNEI. This CDR3 is built from 15 residues. This CDR3 is CASSGPNRDGETQYF. Written as DNA, the CDR3 is TGTGCCAGCAGTGGCCCAAACAGGGACGGGGAGACCCAGTACTTC.

The genes are TRBV29-1 and TRBJ2-2, with D possibly matching TRBD2 (5 bases). V was pared by 4 bases and J by 5 bases, with 11 bases between. In germline, CDR1 is SQVTM, CDR2 ANQGSEA. This CDR3 is 13 amino acids long. The CDR3 nucleotides are TGCAGCGTTGGGCCCCGGGGTACCGGGGAGCTGTTTTTT. This sequence encodes CSVGPRGTGELFF.

This chain joins TRBV7-9 and TRBJ2-3; 11 bases are a match to TRBD1. The CDR3 has 16 residues. CDR1 is SEHNR, CDR2 FQNEAQ, per germline (reference sequence). After removal of 5 bases from V and 0 bases from J, the junction contained 4 bases not matched to a gene. The CDR3 region is CASSPRDRGSTDTQYF. The CDR3 DNA follows: TGTGCCAGCAGCCCCCGGGACAGGGGGAGCACAGATACGCAGTATTTT.

This clone was seen a few times. The chain has TRBV6-6 and TRBJ1-4; no clear D gene. V shed 2 bases and J shed 3 bases, with 10 bases lying between them. CDR3 length: 15 amino acids. The germline V gene encodes CDR1 MNHNY and CDR2 SVGAGI (reference sequence). The CDR3 reads CASSYTAGANEKLFF. CDR3 DNA sequence: TGTGCCAGCAGTTACACGGCAGGTGCTAATGAAAAACTGTTTTTT.

In this sample, this clone turned up a few times. V usage is TRBV30 and J usage is TRBJ2-2, with 8 bases aligning to TRBD1. The germline V gene has CDR1 GTSNPN and CDR2 SVGIG (reference sequence). Germline trimming cut 5 bases from V and 5 bases from J; bases unmatched to any gene: 7. The CDR3 extends over 14 amino acids. The CDR3 spells CAWATGGSTGELFF. The CDR3 nucleotides are TGTGCCTGGGCCACAGGGGGTTCTACCGGGGAGCTGTTTTTT.

In DNA, the CDR3 is TGTGCCAGCAGCACCCCCGCAGGCGAGCAGTACTTC. This sequence encodes CASSTPAGEQYF. The chain is built from TRBV7-3 and TRBJ2-7; the D is unclear. The V end was cut by 5 bases, the J end by 6 bases, with 11 bases between. The length of the CDR3 is 12 residues. Germline V CDR1 and CDR2: SGHTA, FQGTGA.

This clone has more than one count but fewer than ten. The chain couples TRBV4-2 to TRBJ1-5; D call uncertain. CDR3 length equals 14 residues. The germline V and J ends were trimmed by 3 bases and 2 bases, with 8 bases remaining between them. Germline-derived CDR1 and CDR2 are LGHNA and YNFKEQ. The CDR3 DNA is TGTGCCAGCAGCCATGAGGCCGGCAATCAGCCCCAGCATTTT. It yields the protein CASSHEAGNQPQHF.

This clone was observed a handful of times. V is TRBV7-2 and J is TRBJ2-7; TRBD2 matches 14 bases. V dropped 2 bases and J dropped 5; count of bases not matched to a gene: 2. CDR3 length: 15 residues. The germline CDR1 and CDR2 sequences are SGHTA and FQGNSA. CDR3 in DNA: TGTGCCAGCAGCTTATCGGGACTAGCGGGAGACGAGCAGTACTTC. Translating it yields CASSLSGLAGDEQYF.

The chain links TRBV11-2 to TRBJ1-1; D is uncertain. Trimming took off 2 bases at V and 2 bases at J, with 6 bases between the two ends. Germline CDR1 and CDR2: SGHAT and FQNNGV. CDR3 length: 13 amino acids. The CDR3 protein is CASSLRFNTEAFF. CDR3 bases: TGTGCCAGCAGCTTACGGTTTAACACTGAAGCTTTCTTT.

This clone was detected only a few times. This chain joins TRBV19 and TRBJ2-4, with TRBD2 matching over 9 bases. CDR3 size: 15 residues. V lost 6 bases and J lost 3; bases outside the gene matches: 6. Germline V gene sequence: CDR1 LNHDA, CDR2 SQIVND (reference sequence). CDR3 in amino acids: CASRLAGEGKNIQYF. For the CDR3, the DNA is TGTGCCAGTAGGTTAGCGGGAGAAGGCAAAAACATTCAGTACTTC. Using reference TRBV19 and TRBJ2-4 for the parts outside the CDR3, the full variable domain is DGGITQSPKYLFRKEGQNVTLSCEQNLNHDAMYWYRQDPGQGLRLIYYSQIVNDFQKGDIAEGYSVSREKKESFPLTVTSAQKNPTAFYLCASRLAGEGKNIQYFGAGTRLSVL.

This clone was counted ten times or more. V is TRBV4-1 and J is TRBJ2-1; TRBD1 matches 8 bases. The CDR3 runs to 18 residues. After removal of 4 bases from V and 8 bases from J, the junction contained 19 bases not matched to a gene. Germline assignment: CDR1 MGHRA and CDR2 YSYEKL. The CDR3 loop reads CASSPTTGQGILVHEQFF. The DNA of the CDR3 is TGCGCCAGCAGCCCAACAACAGGACAGGGCATACTTGTCCATGAGCAGTTCTTC.

The chain uses TRBV19 and TRBJ2-5; weak D call: TRBD2 (6 bases). This CDR3 has 15 amino acids. The V gene lost 3 bases and the J gene lost 4 bases, with 15 bases spanning the gap. Germline assignment: CDR1 LNHDA and CDR2 SQIVND (reference sequence). CDR3 nucleotides: TGTGCCAGTAGTATCCCAGGCGGGAAGGCAGAGACCCAGTACTTC. Protein sequence: CASSIPGGKAETQYF. Variable domain in full (rest from reference TRBV19 and TRBJ2-5): DGGITQSPKYLFRKEGQNVTLSCEQNLNHDAMYWYRQDPGQGLRLIYYSQIVNDFQKGDIAEGYSVSREKKESFPLTVTSAQKNPTAFYLCASSIPGGKAETQYFGPGTRLLVL.

CDR3 nucleotide sequence: TGTGCCAGCAGCCAAGGGACTAGCGGGGACAATGAGCAGTTCTTC. Amino acids: CASSQGTSGDNEQFF. The chain recombines TRBV4-2 with TRBJ2-1, with TRBD2 identical over 12 bases. Germline trimming cut 1 base from V and 5 bases from J; bases unmatched to any gene: 0. The CDR3 spans 15 residues. Germline values: CDR1 LGHNA, CDR2 YNFKEQ.